Reported below is one T cell receptor (beta chain). Its antigen is not known. The sample is drawn from a study of T cells after yellow fever vaccination. General study findings and limits: Clonotype sharing between CD4 and CD8 compartments was small. Secondary responses were weaker yet peaked faster, day 5 versus 15. Abundant clonotypes from the bulk population could contaminate FACS-sorted repertoires.

MiXCR was run by TCRdb on the 5' RACE reads, yielding one entry per CDR3 protein. In the table there are 320,000 or so distinct CDR3 sequences, roughly 8.4% of which are singletons. Germline V gene data show CDR1 as MDHEN and CDR2 as SYDVKM. The CDR3 extends over 14 amino acids. V dropped 6 bases and J dropped 4 bases, with 12 bases sitting between them. This specimen was PBMCs, taken roughly 45 days after the first yellow fever vaccination. The rearrangement uses TRBV28 and TRBJ2-2; D is possibly TRBD1 or TRBD2 (6 bases each). The clonotype originates from a man between 18 and 29 years old who received the YFV17D yellow fever vaccine. The CDR3 here is CASRPGGGTGELFF. The CDR3 DNA is TGTGCCAGCAGGCCCGGAGGGGGCACCGGGGAGCTGTTTTTT.